The 7 T cell receptor beta chains below all came from one sample that was sequenced in a study of Ad26.COV2.S vaccination and SARS-CoV-2 variants. Treatment denoted: around 19 received Ad26.COV2.S at low or high dose, single or two shots; five or six received placebo; per-sample allocation not given. After the first vaccine or placebo injection, samples were drawn on day 63. Sequenced by immunoSEQ multiplex PCR; TCRdb stores in-frame clones only, minus some. The sample comprises 300,000 to 400,000 clones, around 81% of which are singletons, and about 2.1% rests with the top ten. The sample here was peripheral blood, taken in a trial of Ad26.COV2.S vaccine versus placebo. The receptors derive from a person aged 18-60 years who received the Ad26.COV2.S COVID-19 vaccine or a placebo.

This clone has just a few counts. CDR3 sequence: CASGNRGLNGYTF. For the CDR3, the DNA is TGTGCCAGCGGTAACAGGGGGCTCAATGGCTACACCTTC. The genes are TRBV12-3 or TRBV12-4 and TRBJ1-2; TRBD1 agrees at 9 bases. This CDR3 contains 13 residues. The V gene end was trimmed by 8 bases and the J gene end by 6 bases; junction bases not matched to a gene: 7.

This chain links TRBV3-1 (or the pseudogene TRBV3-2) with TRBJ2-6, with 7 bases aligning to TRBD1. Per the germline V gene, CDR1 is LGHDT and CDR2 is YNNKEL (reference sequence). The CDR3 length is 17 residues. Losses at the gene ends were 4 bases for V and 4 bases for J; bases not matched to a gene: 10. CDR3 coding DNA: TGTGCCAGCAGCCCAGTTTGGACAGGAATGGGGGCCAACGTCCTGACTTTC. Amino acids: CASSPVWTGMGANVLTF.

The gene calls are TRBV27 and TRBJ1-5; TRBD1 might be the D (6 bases). V was clipped by 6 bases and J by 5 bases, with 14 bases between them. Germline values: CDR1 MNHEY, CDR2 SMNVEV (reference sequence). CDR3 length: 14 residues. This chain's CDR3 is CASSHGRGDQPQHF. In DNA, the CDR3 is TGTGCCAGCAGCCACGGCAGGGGCGATCAGCCCCAGCATTTT.

The V and J genes are TRBV9 and TRBJ2-3, with no clear D. The CDR3 has 15 amino acids. The V gene lost 0 bases and the J gene lost 1 base, with 9 bases spanning the gap. In germline, CDR1 is SGDLS, CDR2 YYNGEE. The CDR3 here is CASSVVSRGTDTQYF. DNA for the CDR3: TGTGCCAGCAGCGTAGTCTCGAGAGGCACAGATACGCAGTATTTT.

CDR3 amino acids: CASSQAFDPTGVNTDTQYF. CDR3 coding DNA: TGCGCCAGCAGCCAAGCGTTTGACCCGACAGGGGTCAACACAGATACGCAGTATTTT. The chain combines TRBV4-1 with TRBJ2-3; TRBD1 aligns across 8 bases. This CDR3 spans 19 amino acids. Per germline, CDR1 MGHRA and CDR2 YSYEKL. V lost 1 base, J lost 2 bases, and 14 bases stayed unmatched.

The rearrangement joins TRBV5-4 to TRBJ2-3; no clear D gene. Germline CDR1 and CDR2: SGHNT and YYREEE (reference sequence). This CDR3 is 13 amino acids long. V was cut by 4 bases and J by 4 bases, with 10 bases left in between. The CDR3 spells CASSAGGPDTQYF. CDR3 DNA: TGTGCCAGCAGCGCCGGCGGCCCAGATACGCAGTATTTT. Complete variable domain (other parts from reference TRBV5-4 and TRBJ2-3): ETGVTQSPTHLIKTRGQQVTLRCSSQSGHNTVSWYQQALGQGPQFIFQYYREEENGRGNFPPRFSGLQFPNYSSELNVNALELDDSALYLCASSAGGPDTQYFGPGTRLTVL.

The chain couples TRBV12-5 to TRBJ1-1; D unresolved. Trimming took off 3 bases at V and 5 bases at J, with 7 bases between the two ends. This CDR3 has 12 residues. The germline V gene has CDR1 LGHNT and CDR2 FRNRAP. The CDR3 reads CASGFDGTEAFF. The CDR3 region has the DNA TGTGCTAGTGGTTTTGATGGGACTGAAGCTTTCTTT.